What follows describes a single T cell receptor (beta chain). A much bigger clone sits one base away, suggesting this may be a read error. MiXCR was run by TCRdb on the 5' RACE reads, yielding one entry per CDR3 protein. The sample carries 21,000 or so distinct CDR3 sequences, 5.3% recorded once. This record comes from a study of early T cells in non-severe SARS-CoV-2 infection. Germline CDR1 is SGHVS and CDR2 is FNYEAQ. CDR3 length: 15 residues. The gene calls are TRBV7-6 and TRBJ2-2; D is possibly TRBD2 (5 bases). Material: whole blood. The clonotype was recovered from an adult who was a healthcare worker with PCR-confirmed SARS-CoV-2 infection or an uninfected control (not recorded which). The CDR3 reads CASSPMSRKTGEPFF. CDR3 sequence (DNA): TGTGCCAGCAGCCCGATGTCCCGGAAAACCGGGGAGCCGTTTTTT. Full variable domain (remainder filled in from reference TRBV7-6 and TRBJ2-2): GAGVSQSPRYKVTKRGQDVALRCDPISGHVSLYWYRQALGQGPEFLTYFNYEAQQDKSGLPNDRFSAERPEGSISTLTIQRTEQRDSAMYRCASSPMSRKTGEPFFGEGSRLTVL.